Below, 24 T cell receptor beta chains from the same sample are listed, as sequenced in a study of T cell responses to AZD1222 COVID-19 vaccine. Sequencing was performed with immunoSEQ multiplex PCR; in TCRdb, only in-frame clones are kept and a portion is missing. The data hold 75,000 to 95,000 clones, with 88% observed a single time. The input for sequencing was peripheral blood, taken 28 days after the second dose of the MenACWY control vaccine. These receptors originate from an adult who received the MenACWY meningococcal vaccine as a control.

The rearrangement links TRBV7-9 to TRBJ1-2, with TRBD1 as a possible D gene (5 bases). V lost 6 bases, J lost 2 bases, and 16 bases lay in between. The CDR3 covers 15 residues. The germline CDR1 and CDR2 sequences are SEHNR and FQNEAQ (reference sequence). This CDR3 is CASSDPGRINYGYTF. The CDR3 DNA is TGTGCCAGCAGTGATCCGGGACGGATAAACTATGGCTACACCTTC.

The chain combines TRBV30 with TRBJ1-2; D perhaps matches TRBD1 (6 bases). The CDR3 spans 14 residues. Germline values: CDR1 GTSNPN, CDR2 SVGIG (reference sequence). Between the trimmed V and J ends, which lost 4 bases and 6 bases, there was a span of 18 bases. Here the CDR3 reads CAWTLRTDGHGYTF. The CDR3 region has the DNA TGTGCCTGGACCCTCCGGACAGACGGGCATGGCTACACCTTC.

The rearrangement links TRBV12-5 to TRBJ1-5, with TRBD1 as a possible D gene (6 bases). This CDR3 has 15 residues. Germline V gives CDR1 LGHNT, CDR2 FRNRAP. The ends were cut back, 1 base at V and 5 bases at J, with 12 bases in the middle. CDR3 sequence: CASGLGGPVDQPQHF. CDR3 nucleotides: TGTGCTAGTGGTTTGGGGGGGCCGGTCGATCAGCCCCAGCATTTT. The full variable domain, its missing parts supplied by reference TRBV12-5 and TRBJ1-5, is DARVTQTPRHKVTEMGQEVTMRCQPILGHNTVFWYRQTMMQGLELLAYFRNRAPLDDSGMPKDRFSAEMPDATLATLKIQPSEPRDSAVYFCASGLGGPVDQPQHFGDGTRLSIL.

The chain recombines TRBV18 with TRBJ2-7; 7 nucleotides align to TRBD1. CDR3 length: 15 residues. Germline V gives CDR1 KGHSH, CDR2 LQKENI. After removal of 2 bases from V and 5 bases from J, the junction contained 9 bases not matched to a gene. In DNA, the CDR3 is TGTGCCAGCTCACCAGGCACAGGGGAATACGACGAGCAGTACTTC. Translated: CASSPGTGEYDEQYF.

By its share, this clone is large. The rearrangement uses TRBV19 and TRBJ2-3, with TRBD2 identical over 13 bases. The length of the CDR3 is 14 residues. Germline lookup yields CDR1 LNHDA and CDR2 SQIVND (reference sequence). Trimming removed 5 bases from V and 7 bases from J; junction bases left unmatched: 3. CDR3 protein: CASSPGLAGNTQYF. For the CDR3, the DNA is TGTGCCAGTAGTCCGGGACTAGCGGGGAATACGCAGTATTTT.

The genes are TRBV6-5 and TRBJ1-5, with D uncertain. Germline assignment: CDR1 MNHEY and CDR2 SVGAGI. The length of the CDR3 is 13 residues. V was shortened by 9 bases and J by 1 base, with 10 bases between the two germline ends. The CDR3 region has the DNA TGTGCCAGTCAGGCCGTCAGCAATCAGCCCCAGCATTTT. It specifies CASQAVSNQPQHF.

The chain has TRBV14 and TRBJ2-1; a weak D match, TRBD2 (6 bases). V dropped 0 bases and J dropped 3 bases, with 12 bases sitting between them. This CDR3 is built from 16 residues. Germline CDR1 is SGHDN and CDR2 is FVKESK. CDR3 nucleotide sequence: TGTGCCAGCAGCCAAGAAGAGGCGCGGGACTACAATGAGCAGTTCTTC. This encodes CASSQEEARDYNEQFF.

The gene calls are TRBV28 and TRBJ1-4; possible D gene TRBD1, 5 bases. Trimming cost V 4 bases and J 13 bases, with 22 bases left between them. Per germline, CDR1 MDHEN and CDR2 SYDVKM. The CDR3 has 15 amino acids. The CDR3 region has the DNA TGTGCCAGCAGTTCGAACCGGGACGCAGGTTATTTACTGTTTTTT. It encodes CASSSNRDAGYLLFF.

The V gene is TRBV4-2, the J gene TRBJ2-1, with 11 bases matching TRBD2. The CDR3 runs to 15 residues. Trimming at V came to 4 bases and at J to 5 bases, leaving 4 bases not matched to a gene. Germline CDR1 reads LGHNA; CDR2 reads YNFKEQ. For the CDR3, the DNA is TGTGCCAGCAGCCTCGGGACTAGCGGAAACAATGAGCAGTTCTTC. Its translation is CASSLGTSGNNEQFF.

This chain links TRBV5-1 with TRBJ2-1; TRBD1 matches 7 bases. The V gene's germline CDR1 is SGHRS and CDR2 YFSETQ. The CDR3 is 15 amino acids. V gave up 0 bases and J gave up 12 bases; unmatched junction bases: 12. DNA of the CDR3: TGCGCCAGCAGCTTGGACAGGGGCCCTTTGTTTGGGCAGTTCTTC. As protein: CASSLDRGPLFGQFF.

J is TRBJ2-1 and V is TRBV5-1; 10 bases are shared with TRBD2. Trimming removed 4 bases from V and 4 bases from J; junction bases left unmatched: 11. Germline V gives CDR1 SGHRS, CDR2 YFSETQ. The CDR3 loop spans 17 amino acids. CDR3 in amino acids: CASSPYRTSGVYNEQFF. CDR3 nucleotides: TGCGCCAGCAGCCCCTACCGAACTAGCGGGGTATACAATGAGCAGTTCTTC.

The rearrangement joins TRBV25-1 to TRBJ1-1; TRBD1 agrees at 8 bases. Germline V gives CDR1 MGHDK, CDR2 SYGVNS. V trimming: 4 bases; J trimming: 0 bases; junction bases outside the gene matches: 4. CDR3 length: 15 amino acids. The CDR3: CASSGRQGLNTEAFF. The CDR3 bases are TGTGCCAGCAGTGGGCGACAGGGGTTGAACACTGAAGCTTTCTTT.

The rearrangement links TRBV7-9 to TRBJ2-7; D uncertain. V shed 3 bases and J shed 3 bases, with 9 bases lying between them. Per germline, CDR1 SEHNR and CDR2 FQNEAQ (reference sequence). This CDR3 spans 13 amino acids. The CDR3 coding sequence is TGTGCCAGCAGCTTGCCTTCTTACTACGAGCAGTACTTC. Protein sequence: CASSLPSYYEQYF.

This chain links TRBV5-1 with TRBJ2-7; 7 nucleotides line up with TRBD1. The CDR3 extends over 15 amino acids. Per germline, CDR1 SGHRS and CDR2 YFSETQ. The junction had 3 bases not matched to a gene; V was cut back by 0 bases and J by 0 bases. CDR3 in DNA: TGCGCCAGCAGCTTGGCGACAGGGAGCTCCTACGAGCAGTACTTC. This translates into CASSLATGSSYEQYF. The full variable domain, in which reference TRBV5-1 and TRBJ2-7 provide the parts outside the CDR3, is KAGVTQTPRYLIKTRGQQVTLSCSPISGHRSVSWYQQTPGQGLQFLFEYFSETQRNKGNFPGRFSGRQFSNSRSEMNVSTLELGDSALYLCASSLATGSSYEQYFGPGTRLTVT.

The chain is built from TRBV19 and TRBJ1-3; D gene uncertain. V lost 7 bases, J lost 2 bases, and 9 bases lay in between. The CDR3 sequence is 13 residues long. CDR1 and CDR2 from the germline V gene are LNHDA and SQIVND (reference sequence). The CDR3 sequence: CASMAEPGNTIYF. The CDR3 DNA sequence: TGTGCCAGTATGGCGGAGCCTGGAAACACCATATATTTT.

Note on this clone: One junction end does not reproduce the germline sequence, and a read error may be involved. The V gene is TRBV7-8, the J gene TRBJ2-7; 7 bases align to TRBD2. Germline V CDR1 and CDR2: SGHVS, FQNEAQ. The CDR3 runs 12 residues. CDR3 coding DNA: TGTGCCAGCAGCCTCCCCACCGGGAGGAAGGACTTC. Translating it yields CASSLPTGRKDF.

V and J are TRBV11-2 and TRBJ2-1, with TRBD2 matching 7 bases. The V gene end was trimmed by 4 bases and the J gene end by 7 bases; junction bases not matched to a gene: 1. The CDR3 covers 12 residues. Germline V gene sequence: CDR1 SGHAT, CDR2 FQNNGV. CDR3 in DNA: TGTGCCAGCAGCTGGGGGGGGAATGAGCAGTTCTTC. Its protein product is CASSWGGNEQFF.

In this sample, this clone turned up once. J is TRBJ2-7 and V is TRBV3-1 (or the pseudogene TRBV3-2), with 7 bases identical to TRBD1. The length of the CDR3 is 13 residues. The germline V gene encodes CDR1 LGHDT and CDR2 YNNKEL (reference sequence). The V and J ends lost 6 bases and 5 bases, in that order; junction bases with no gene match: 7. DNA of the CDR3: TGTGCCAGCAGGGAAAACAGGGGCAACGAGCAGTACTTC. This sequence encodes CASRENRGNEQYF.

The chain employs TRBV1 and TRBJ1-1. TRBV1 is recorded as a pseudogene. The CDR3 runs to 15 residues. The CDR3 sequence: CTSSQPFVLNTEAFF. The CDR3 nucleotides read TGCACCAGCAGCCAGCCCTTCGTCCTGAACACTGAAGCTTTCTTT.

The chain combines TRBV5-4 with TRBJ2-7; TRBD1 might be the D (6 bases). Germline assignment: CDR1 SGHNT and CDR2 YYREEE (reference sequence). Trimming left V 4 bases short and J 7 bases short, with 18 bases between. There are 14 residues in the CDR3. The CDR3 loop is CASSHGDKTGEQYF. For the CDR3, the DNA is TGTGCCAGCAGCCATGGGGACAAAACCGGAGAGCAGTACTTC. The whole variable domain, filled in from reference TRBV5-4 and TRBJ2-7, reads ETGVTQSPTHLIKTRGQQVTLRCSSQSGHNTVSWYQQALGQGPQFIFQYYREEENGRGNFPPRFSGLQFPNYSSELNVNALELDDSALYLCASSHGDKTGEQYFGPGTRLTVT.

This clone was seen just once. The V and J genes are TRBV3-1 (or the pseudogene TRBV3-2) and TRBJ1-1; D unresolved. Looked up from germline, CDR1 is LGHDT and CDR2 is YNNKEL (reference sequence). Trimming stripped 4 bases from V and 0 bases from J, with 9 bases between. CDR3 length: 14 residues. For the CDR3, the DNA is TGTGCCAGCAGCCTGACCGAACTGAACACTGAAGCTTTCTTT. This encodes CASSLTELNTEAFF.

The chain carries TRBV19 and TRBJ1-6; D not certain. Trimming removed 2 bases at V and 10 bases at J, with 24 bases between. The CDR3 has 18 residues. Per the germline V gene, CDR1 is LNHDA and CDR2 is SQIVND (reference sequence). DNA of the CDR3: TGTGCCAGTAGTATAAACGGCAGGTCCTCGGGCCCTGGGTCACCCCTCCACTTT. Protein sequence: CASSINGRSSGPGSPLHF.

This chain links TRBV14 with TRBJ2-3, with a weak D call TRBD2 (6 bases). Trimming took off 1 base at V and 6 bases at J, with 11 bases between the two ends. Germline CDR1 reads SGHDN; CDR2 reads FVKESK. CDR3 length: 14 residues. In DNA, the CDR3 is TGTGCCAGCAGCCAAGGCGGCGGGGCGGATACGCAGTATTTT. Translating gives CASSQGGGADTQYF.

This chain links TRBV23-1 with TRBJ1-6; possibly TRBD1 for D (6 bases). TRBV23-1 is an ORF; its function is uncertain. This CDR3 has 13 residues. The germline V and J ends were trimmed by 7 bases and 8 bases, with 12 bases remaining between them. This chain's CDR3 is CASIGQTYSPLHF. CDR3 nucleotide sequence: TGCGCCAGCATCGGACAGACGTATTCACCCCTCCACTTT.